This T cell receptor (beta chain) was sequenced during a study of T cell responses to AZD1222 COVID-19 vaccine. Study-wide context: Samples with a second dose at about 4 or about 12 weeks were pooled together.

As to this clone: Its cognate antigen is unknown.

Generated by immunoSEQ multiplex PCR, the TCRdb table keeps only in-frame clones and is missing some. This table has roughly 120,000 clones, roughly 85% appearing once. General study findings and limits: Spike-specific TCR depth and breadth grew after two AZD1222 doses. After the peak T cell response, and only then, were repertoires sampled. Females made up more of the donors, who were largely white British, and clonal diversity may have come out too low.

CDR3 length: 16 amino acids. CDR1 is SGHVS and CDR2 is FQNEAQ in the germline V gene. V was pared by 3 bases and J by 1 base, with 9 bases of the junction left unmatched. The V gene is TRBV7-8, the J gene TRBJ2-7; 7 bases line up with TRBD2. This specimen consisted of peripheral blood, obtained on day 0 of AZD1222 vaccination. The sequence came from an adult in good health. CDR3 nucleotides: TGTGCCAGCAGCTTTGGTCCGGAGCGGGGTTCCTACGAGCAGTACTTC. Its translation: CASSFGPERGSYEQYF.